This entry is about one TCR beta chain. Germline CDR1 SNHLY, CDR2 FYNNEI. J was trimmed by 0 bases and V by 4 bases; bases with no gene match: 5. The CDR3 spans 15 residues. The data belong to a study of blood T cell repertoires in COVID-19. Study information: The study drew acute and convalescent COVID-19 samples from the United States, Italy and Spain. T cells, B-cell-depleted T cells, or PBMCs supplied cDNA or gDNA.

Authors' methods: Estimates of nucleated cell counts were drawn from the amplification of reference gene primers. TCRdb's copy holds only in-frame clones and misses some; the assay was immunoSEQ multiplex PCR. V and J calls and clone size are copied from that table; D and trimming were computed from the DNA. The sample lists 84,000 or so clones, 75% to 90% seen once, with about a fifth in the top ten. This TCR was recovered from a woman older than 75 with acute or convalescent COVID-19. This chain links TRBV2 with TRBJ2-7; the match to TRBD1 covers 8 bases. Sequencing was done on a sample of peripheral blood. This CDR3 reads CASSGRGRPSYEQYF. The CDR3 bases are TGTGCCAGCAGTGGCAGGGGGCGACCCTCCTACGAGCAGTACTTC.